Below are 21 T cell receptor beta chains sequenced from a single sample in a study of T cells in Graves' hyperthyroidism and ophthalmopathy. There were TCR beta CDR3 regions amplified from RNA transcripts. TCR CDR3 underwent first-round RT-PCR with the HTBI primer set. TCRdb passed the multiplex PCR reads through MiXCR, listing each CDR3 protein once. This table has about 280,000 distinct CDR3 sequences, 25% appearing once. The source material was blood. The source is a man aged 35-49 years with Graves' hyperthyroidism that later progressed to Graves' ophthalmopathy.

The J gene is TRBJ1-1, the V gene TRBV6-1, with no clear D. CDR1 is MNHNS and CDR2 is SASEGT in the germline V gene. The germline V and J ends were trimmed by 6 bases and 0 bases, with 8 bases remaining between them. The length of the CDR3 is 13 residues. CDR3 in amino acids: CASRLTLNTEAFF. Here the CDR3 DNA reads TGTGCCAGCAGGCTGACACTGAACACTGAAGCTTTCTTT.

This clonotype was counted at least ten times. The V and J genes are TRBV16 and TRBJ1-1; weak D call: TRBD1 (5 bases). Germline-derived CDR1 and CDR2 are KGHSY and FQNENV. This CDR3 has 15 residues. V lost 2 bases and J lost 1, with 11 bases in between. For the CDR3, the DNA is TGTGCCAGCAGCCAAGTTCAAACAGGGAACACTGAAGCTTTCTTT. Residues: CASSQVQTGNTEAFF.

At least ten counts were recorded for this clonotype. This rearrangement joins TRBV27 to TRBJ1-5; D gene unclear. The V end was cut by 8 bases, the J end by 7 bases, with 24 bases between. The CDR3 runs 16 residues. Per the germline V gene, CDR1 is MNHEY and CDR2 is SMNVEV (reference sequence). CDR3 in DNA: TGTGCCAGCGATCCTCGTGATGGGAAGGTGAAGCAGCCCCAGCATTTT. Its translation: CASDPRDGKVKQPQHF.

The CDR3 loop is CASSEGTGGTGELFF. The CDR3 coding sequence is TGTGCCAGCAGTGAGGGGACAGGGGGGACCGGGGAGCTGTTTTTT. The chain recombines TRBV2 with TRBJ2-2; 11 bases align to TRBD1. CDR3 length: 15 residues. The germline gives CDR1 SNHLY, CDR2 FYNNEI. The V gene end was trimmed by 3 bases and the J gene end by 5 bases; junction bases not matched to a gene: 2.

This clonotype has only a few counts. V is TRBV11-1 and J is TRBJ1-1; a weak D match, TRBD1 (5 bases). This CDR3 contains 18 residues. The V end lost 5 bases, the J end lost 0 bases, and 22 bases lay between the germline ends. CDR1 is SGHAT, CDR2 FQDESV, per germline (reference sequence). CDR3 protein: CASSPRGSDLTMNTEAFF. Written as DNA, the CDR3 is TGTGCCAGCAGCCCCCGGGGGAGCGATTTAACCATGAACACTGAAGCTTTCTTT. The whole variable domain, remainder taken from reference TRBV11-1 and TRBJ1-1, is EAEVAQSPRYKITEKSQAVAFWCDPISGHATLYWYRQILGQGPELLVQFQDESVVDDSQLPKDRFSAERLKGVDSTLKIQPAELGDSAMYLCASSPRGSDLTMNTEAFFGQGTRLTVV.

In its sample, this clonotype was seen many times. The chain combines TRBV24-1 with TRBJ2-2; no definite D call. Per germline, CDR1 KGHDR and CDR2 SFDVKD. CDR3 length equals 15 residues. Trimming removed 0 bases from V and 3 bases from J, with 7 bases in between. The CDR3 sequence: CATSDLVSDTGELFF. Here the CDR3 DNA reads TGTGCCACCAGTGATTTGGTATCGGACACCGGGGAGCTGTTTTTT.

This clonotype was observed many times. The chain recombines TRBV10-3 with TRBJ2-7, with TRBD1 matching 9 bases. The CDR3 is 14 amino acids. Germline loops: CDR1 ENHRY, CDR2 SYGVKD. Trimming at V came to 6 bases and at J to 1 base, leaving 4 bases not matched to a gene. CDR3 DNA sequence: TGTGCCATCAGGGGACAGGGAGGGTCCTACGAGCAGTACTTC. Its translation is CAIRGQGGSYEQYF.

This clonotype came up many times. V and J are TRBV6-2 or TRBV6-3 and TRBJ2-7, with 10 bases lining up with TRBD2. The J segment lost 4 bases and the V segment lost 5 bases, leaving 8 bases of the junction unmatched. This CDR3 region has 15 residues. The germline CDR1 and CDR2 sequences are MNHEY and SVGEGT. The CDR3 DNA reads TGTGCCAGCAGTGTTCTAGCGGGAGCCTTTTACGAGCAGTACTTC. It codes for CASSVLAGAFYEQYF.

This clonotype was counted ten times or more. V is TRBV6-1 and J is TRBJ1-2; 9 bases align to TRBD1. This CDR3 comprises 13 residues. J lost 8 bases, V lost 5 bases, and 6 bases had no gene match. CDR1 and CDR2 from the germline V gene are MNHNS and SASEGT. CDR3 bases: TGTGCCAGCAGTAAAAGACAGGGGGAAGGCTACACCTTC. Translating it yields CASSKRQGEGYTF.

This chain connects TRBV12-3 or TRBV12-4 to TRBJ2-7; the D gene is possibly TRBD2 (5 bases). This CDR3 comprises 13 residues. V was trimmed by 8 bases and J by 1 base, leaving 12 bases between them. CDR3 DNA: TGTGCCAGCCAAAAGCGGAATTCCTACGAGCAGTACTTC. Its protein product is CASQKRNSYEQYF.

The DNA for the CDR3 is TGTGCCAGCAGTCCCGGACATGGAGTACCCACTAACTATGGCTACACCTTC. As protein: CASSPGHGVPTNYGYTF. The chain combines TRBV12-3 or TRBV12-4 with TRBJ1-2; possible D gene TRBD1, 5 bases. V lost 5 bases to trimming and J lost 0 bases, with 19 bases between them. The CDR3 spans 17 residues.

This clonotype was counted many times. This chain connects TRBV20-1 to TRBJ2-2; 12 bases are a match to TRBD1. This CDR3 has 16 residues. Germline CDR1 is DFQATT and CDR2 is SNEGSKA (reference sequence). J lost 3 bases, V lost 0 bases, and 2 bases had no gene match. CDR3 bases: TGCAGTGCTAGAGATGGGACAGGGGGCGACACCGGGGAGCTGTTTTTT. Translated: CSARDGTGGDTGELFF.

This clonotype was seen at least ten times. The rearrangement uses TRBV6-1 and TRBJ1-3; D gene unclear. CDR1 MNHNS and CDR2 SASEGT come from the germline V gene. Trimming cost V 4 bases and J 0 bases, with 1 base left between them. This CDR3 contains 12 residues. The CDR3 region is CASSVSGNTIYF. In DNA form, the CDR3 reads TGTGCCAGCAGTGTCTCTGGAAACACCATATATTTT.

This clonotype was counted at least ten times. V is TRBV7-9 and J is TRBJ1-5; D is unclear. CDR1 is SEHNR, CDR2 FQNEAQ, per germline (reference sequence). This CDR3 spans 15 amino acids. V lost 1 base to trimming and J lost 2 bases, with 9 bases between them. CDR3 nucleotides: TGTGCCAGCAGCTTAGGGACGGGAGGCAATCAGCCCCAGCATTTT. This translates into CASSLGTGGNQPQHF.

In this sample, this clonotype turned up many times. The chain carries TRBV28 and TRBJ1-2, with 9 bases that match TRBD1. Germline V gives CDR1 MDHEN, CDR2 SYDVKM. This CDR3 is 16 amino acids long. The J segment lost 5 bases and the V segment lost 6 bases, leaving 13 bases of the junction unmatched. CDR3 amino acids: CASRGTGGDRLYGYTF. In DNA, the CDR3 is TGTGCCAGCAGGGGCACAGGGGGCGATCGACTTTATGGCTACACCTTC.

Many counts were recorded for this clonotype. A much bigger clone sits one base away, suggesting this may be a read error. The V and J genes are TRBV6-1 and TRBJ1-2; TRBD1 agrees at 7 bases. This CDR3 spans 14 amino acids. Germline CDR1 MNHNS, CDR2 SASEGT. The DNA for the CDR3 is TGTGCCAGCACCGGGACAGCGACTAACTGTGGCTACACCTTC. This encodes CASTGTATNCGYTF.

This clonotype was seen a handful of times. The chain is built from TRBV5-1 and TRBJ2-2; D possibly corresponds to TRBD1 (6 bases). CDR1 and CDR2 (germline): SGHRS, YFSETQ. V was shortened by 7 bases and J by 10 bases, with 14 bases between the two germline ends. CDR3 length equals 12 residues. In DNA form, the CDR3 reads TGCGCCAGCGCCGAGACAGGAAAGGAGCTGTTTTTT. It encodes CASAETGKELFF.

This clonotype has a count of ten or more. The chain carries TRBV19 and TRBJ2-1, with TRBD1 matching 9 bases. CDR3 length equals 12 residues. The V gene's germline CDR1 is LNHDA and CDR2 SQIVND (reference sequence). V shed 7 bases, J shed 12 bases, and the junction held 7 bases outside the gene matches. The CDR3 sequence is CASTTGGAGQFF. CDR3 DNA sequence: TGTGCCAGTACAACAGGGGGCGCGGGGCAGTTCTTC.

J is TRBJ2-7 and V is TRBV12-3 or TRBV12-4, with 10 bases aligning to TRBD2. J gave up 6 bases and V 0 bases, and 8 bases lay outside the gene matches. The CDR3 consists of 16 residues. DNA for the CDR3: TGTGCCAGCAGTTTAGCGATGGGACTAGCGATAAGCGAGCAGTACTTC. It codes for CASSLAMGLAISEQYF.

This clonotype was picked up many times. V gene TRBV27 combines with J gene TRBJ2-1; 9 bases match TRBD2. The junction had 8 bases not matched to a gene; V was cut back by 4 bases and J by 1 base. Germline V gives CDR1 MNHEY, CDR2 SMNVEV (reference sequence). The CDR3 loop spans 17 amino acids. CDR3 in DNA: TGTGCCAGCAGTTGGACTAGCGTCATTTGGTCCTACAATGAGCAGTTCTTC. Residues: CASSWTSVIWSYNEQFF.

In this sample, this clonotype turned up a few times. The chain is built from TRBV5-1 and TRBJ2-2, with D possibly TRBD1 on 8 matching bases. Germline V lookup: CDR1 SGHRS, CDR2 YFSETQ. The CDR3 runs 16 residues. The V end lost 6 bases, the J end lost 5 bases, and 20 bases lay between the germline ends. CDR3 in amino acids: CASTVGDYRGTGELFF. The CDR3 nucleotides read TGCGCCAGCACCGTAGGGGACTACAGGGGGACCGGGGAGCTGTTTTTT.